These 26 T cell receptor beta chains originate from one sample sequenced in a study of control samples from healthy donors and cancer patients. Assay used: immunoSEQ multiplex PCR; TCRdb lists only in-frame clones, some missing. This sample yields over 90,000 clones, of which 92% are seen a single time; 2% to 2.5% belongs to the top ten. Sequenced: blood. These receptors all stem from a woman between 18 and 30 years old in good health.

The rearrangement joins TRBV20-1 to TRBJ1-2; a possible D gene is TRBD1 (6 bases). The CDR3 has 11 amino acids. V lost 6 bases and J lost 7, with 12 bases in between. CDR1 and CDR2 (germline): DFQATT, SNEGSKA (reference sequence). The CDR3 loop reads CSAVGGGGYTF. DNA of the CDR3: TGCAGTGCCGTAGGGGGGGGTGGCTACACCTTC.

The CDR3 loop reads CASSLIQGAGRYEQYF. CDR3 DNA sequence: TGTGCCAGCAGCCTGATACAGGGGGCTGGTAGGTACGAGCAGTACTTC. The rearrangement joins TRBV11-1 to TRBJ2-7; 9 nucleotides line up with TRBD1. The CDR3 has 16 residues. V gave up 5 bases and J gave up 4 bases; unmatched junction bases: 12. Germline CDR1 reads SGHAT; CDR2 reads FQDESV (reference sequence).

V and J are TRBV24-1 and TRBJ1-1; D unresolved. V gave up 4 bases and J gave up 1 base, with 6 bases separating them. Germline-derived CDR1 and CDR2 are KGHDR and SFDVKD. The CDR3 consists of 13 residues. CDR3 region: CATSEKGNTEAFF. The CDR3 region has the DNA TGTGCCACCAGTGAAAAGGGGAACACTGAAGCTTTCTTT.

The V call is TRBV28, the J call TRBJ1-4, with 8 positions matching TRBD1. The CDR3 has 15 amino acids. The V gene's germline CDR1 is MDHEN and CDR2 SYDVKM. Trimming cost V 3 bases and J 6 bases; bases outside gene matches: 6. The CDR3 coding sequence is TGTGCCAGCAGTTTCAGGACAGGGACGTATGAAAAACTGTTTTTT. As protein: CASSFRTGTYEKLFF.

This rearrangement joins TRBV6-5 to TRBJ2-1, with TRBD2 matching 10 bases. Trimming at V came to 6 bases and at J to 4 bases, leaving 6 bases not matched to a gene. The CDR3 spans 15 residues. The germline V gene encodes CDR1 MNHEY and CDR2 SVGAGI. CDR3 in amino acids: CASSLTSGLYNEQFF. CDR3 nucleotide sequence: TGTGCCAGCAGCTTGACTAGCGGGCTTTACAATGAGCAGTTCTTC.

This clone has just one count. This chain uses TRBV11-2 with TRBJ2-2; D is tentatively TRBD1 or TRBD2 (5 bases each). The V gene's germline CDR1 is SGHAT and CDR2 FQNNGV. The CDR3 is 14 amino acids. V was shortened by 0 bases and J by 6 bases, with 8 bases between the two germline ends. The CDR3 reads CASSLDLGAGELFF. The DNA for the CDR3 is TGTGCCAGCAGCTTAGATTTGGGGGCCGGGGAGCTGTTTTTT.

The DNA of the CDR3 is TGCGCCAGCAGCTTGCAGGTCGGGGGGAGCTCCTACGAGCAGTACTTC. Translation: CASSLQVGGSSYEQYF. The rearrangement joins TRBV5-1 to TRBJ2-7; 7 positions agree with TRBD2. CDR3 length equals 16 residues. V lost 1 base, J lost 0 bases, and 7 bases stayed unmatched. Germline CDR1 reads SGHRS; CDR2 reads YFSETQ.

The chain joins TRBV4-2 to TRBJ1-3; no clear D gene. This CDR3 is 16 amino acids long. Trimming removed 0 bases from V and 2 bases from J, with 11 bases in between. CDR1 and CDR2 from the germline V gene are LGHNA and YNFKEQ. The CDR3 protein is CASSQDTGLPGNTIYF. The CDR3, as DNA: TGTGCCAGCAGCCAAGATACGGGCCTACCTGGAAACACCATATATTTT.

This rearrangement joins TRBV6-5 to TRBJ1-1; no firm D call. CDR3 length equals 12 residues. V lost 6 bases and J 2 bases, leaving 7 bases between the germline ends. The germline V gene encodes CDR1 MNHEY and CDR2 SVGAGI. As DNA, the CDR3 is TGTGCCAGCAGCACAAGTAACACTGAAGCTTTCTTT. Translating gives CASSTSNTEAFF.

This clone has just one count. The V and J genes are TRBV5-1 and TRBJ2-3; TRBD1 agrees at 7 bases. The trim removed 4 bases at V and 6 bases at J, leaving 8 bases unmatched. The CDR3 has 14 residues. Germline values: CDR1 SGHRS, CDR2 YFSETQ. The CDR3 sequence is CASSTRTGLDTQYF. The DNA for the CDR3 is TGCGCCAGCAGCACTAGGACAGGTCTCGATACGCAGTATTTT.

The genes are TRBV30 and TRBJ1-4; D is possibly TRBD1 (6 bases). V was cut by 0 bases and J by 8 bases, with 19 bases left in between. Germline V gene lookup returns CDR1 GTSNPN and CDR2 SVGIG (reference sequence). The CDR3 is 16 residues long. CDR3 loop: CAWSVGQGLGEEKLFF. As DNA, the CDR3 is TGTGCCTGGAGTGTCGGCCAGGGGCTTGGAGAAGAAAAACTGTTTTTT.

The chain uses TRBV6-5 and TRBJ1-2, with 10 nucleotides matching TRBD1. The ends lost 6 bases at V and 8 bases at J; junction bases unmatched: 12. Germline V lookup: CDR1 MNHEY, CDR2 SVGAGI. This CDR3 has 15 amino acids. CDR3 loop: CASRKPGQGLVGYTF. As DNA, the CDR3 is TGTGCCAGCAGAAAGCCGGGACAGGGGCTTGTGGGCTACACCTTC.

The rearrangement uses TRBV28 and TRBJ2-7, with 7 positions matching TRBD2. With V trimmed by 6 bases and J by 3 bases, 14 bases remained unmatched. This CDR3 contains 16 residues. Per the germline V gene, CDR1 is MDHEN and CDR2 is SYDVKM. The CDR3 DNA is TGTGCCAGCAGCCTACGAACGGACGGGGGGTACTACGAGCAGTACTTC. This codes for CASSLRTDGGYYEQYF.

The V call is TRBV6-5, the J call TRBJ1-3, with D possibly TRBD1 on 6 matching bases. This CDR3 has 14 residues. CDR1 and CDR2 (germline): MNHEY, SVGAGI. V dropped 7 bases and J dropped 0 bases, with 10 bases sitting between them. CDR3 in amino acids: CASTRTASGNTIYF. The CDR3 bases are TGTGCCAGCACCCGGACAGCCTCTGGAAACACCATATATTTT.

This chain joins TRBV6-5 and TRBJ2-1; D call uncertain. Between the trimmed V and J ends, which lost 0 bases and 4 bases, there was a span of 4 bases. This CDR3 is built from 13 residues. Germline V CDR1 and CDR2: MNHEY, SVGAGI. This CDR3 reads CASSYSEYNEQFF. The CDR3 DNA reads as TGTGCCAGCAGTTACTCCGAATACAATGAGCAGTTCTTC.

A single count supports this clone. The chain is built from TRBV10-2 and TRBJ2-5; 8 bases line up with TRBD1. V was pared by 6 bases and J by 5 bases, with 17 bases of the junction left unmatched. This CDR3 contains 17 residues. The germline V gene encodes CDR1 WSHSY and CDR2 SAAADI. CDR3 residues: CASSLANALDRAETQYF. The CDR3 coding sequence is TGCGCCAGCAGCCTAGCAAACGCTCTGGACAGGGCTGAGACCCAGTACTTC.

J is TRBJ2-3 and V is TRBV9, with TRBD1 as a possible D gene (5 bases). The CDR3 has 16 residues. Trimming shortened V by 2 bases and J by 2 bases, and 15 bases separated the two germline ends. Germline CDR1 reads SGDLS; CDR2 reads YYNGEE. CDR3 coding DNA: TGTGCCAGCAGCGTTGACAGCACTACCCTCACAGATACGCAGTATTTT. Amino acids: CASSVDSTTLTDTQYF.

V is TRBV6-6 and J is TRBJ1-4; perhaps TRBD1 as D (6 bases). The CDR3 loop spans 16 amino acids. Trimming shortened V by 0 bases and J by 8 bases, and 16 bases separated the two germline ends. Germline V gene sequence: CDR1 MNHNY, CDR2 SVGAGI (reference sequence). The CDR3 region is CASSYSRTGRREKLFF. CDR3 DNA: TGTGCCAGCAGTTACTCGAGAACAGGGAGGAGGGAAAAACTGTTTTTT.

V usage is TRBV28 and J usage is TRBJ1-6; TRBD1 matches at 8 bases. Germline V gives CDR1 MDHEN, CDR2 SYDVKM. The CDR3 sequence is 18 residues long. V was clipped by 1 base and J by 9 bases; unmatched bases: 14. CDR3 nucleotides: TGTGCCAGCAGTTTATTGTCCACCGGACAGGGTAGGGCTTCACCCCTCCACTTT. It specifies CASSLLSTGQGRASPLHF.

V is TRBV5-4 and J is TRBJ2-1; the D gene is possibly TRBD2 (6 bases). The length of the CDR3 is 15 residues. Germline CDR1 reads SGHNT; CDR2 reads YYREEE (reference sequence). Between the trimmed V and J ends, which lost 6 bases and 3 bases, there was a span of 16 bases. CDR3 amino acids: CASTPEGIGYNEQFF. In DNA, the CDR3 is TGTGCCAGCACCCCGGAGGGAATAGGCTACAATGAGCAGTTCTTC.

The rearrangement joins TRBV4-1 to TRBJ2-7, with 8 bases aligning to TRBD2. Trimming cost V 4 bases and J 1 base; bases outside gene matches: 6. The CDR3 is 15 residues long. CDR1 and CDR2 (germline): MGHRA, YSYEKL. CDR3 loop: CASSPGLASSYEQYF. The CDR3 DNA reads TGCGCCAGCAGCCCAGGACTAGCTTCATCCTACGAGCAGTACTTC.

The V gene is TRBV27, the J gene TRBJ2-2; D is perhaps TRBD1 (5 bases). Deletions cut 3 bases from V and 11 bases from J, with 7 bases between. CDR3 length: 11 residues. Germline V CDR1 and CDR2: MNHEY, SMNVEV (reference sequence). The CDR3 sequence is CASSFDRELFF. Written as DNA, the CDR3 is TGTGCCAGCAGTTTTGACAGAGAGCTGTTTTTT.

The genes are TRBV3-1 (or the pseudogene TRBV3-2) and TRBJ2-1; D possibly corresponds to TRBD2 (5 bases). The germline gives CDR1 LGHDT, CDR2 YNNKEL (reference sequence). The CDR3 contains 12 residues. The germline V and J ends were trimmed by 0 bases and 10 bases, with 7 bases remaining between them. CDR3 amino acids: CASSQEWREQFF. The CDR3 nucleotides read TGTGCCAGCAGCCAAGAATGGAGGGAGCAGTTCTTC.

J is TRBJ1-2 and V is TRBV14; D remains unclear. Per the germline V gene, CDR1 is SGHDN and CDR2 is FVKESK. The ends were cut back, 4 bases at V and 2 bases at J, with 8 bases in the middle. There are 13 residues in the CDR3. CDR3 residues: CASSPGRNYGYTF. The CDR3 coding sequence is TGTGCCAGCAGCCCTGGGAGGAACTATGGCTACACCTTC. Full variable domain (missing parts from reference TRBV14 and TRBJ1-2): EAGVTQFPSHSVIEKGQTVTLRCDPISGHDNLYWYRRVMGKEIKFLLHFVKESKQDESGMPNNRFLAERTGGTYSTLKVQPAELEDSGVYFCASSPGRNYGYTFGSGTRLTVV.

This chain joins TRBV6-5 and TRBJ2-3; 7 positions match TRBD1. Trimming cost V 5 bases and J 1 base; bases outside gene matches: 6. Germline assignment: CDR1 MNHEY and CDR2 SVGAGI. The CDR3 loop spans 15 amino acids. The CDR3 is CASSRTGQGTDTQYF. CDR3 in DNA: TGTGCCAGCAGTAGGACAGGCCAAGGCACAGATACGCAGTATTTT.

CDR3 sequence reads: CASLRDPREKLFF. The CDR3 DNA reads TGTGCCAGCCTAAGGGACCCTCGGGAAAAACTGTTTTTT. V is TRBV6-5 and J is TRBJ1-4; possible D gene TRBD1, 5 bases. This CDR3 has 13 residues. CDR1 is MNHEY, CDR2 SVGAGI, per germline. V was pared by 8 bases and J by 8 bases, with 15 bases between.